This T cell receptor beta chain was profiled in a study of T cell repertoires in cytomegalovirus infection. At the level of the study: Well-studied HLA-B-restricted CMV epitopes were used in the study alongside recently identified HLA-C-restricted ones.

TCRdb analysed the reads with MiXCR anew, one entry per CDR3 protein. The sample consists of about 920,000 distinct CDR3 sequences, around 30% of them appearing once. Trimming stripped 5 bases from V and 6 bases from J, with 12 bases between. CDR3 size: 13 residues. Concerning this clonotype: Its specificity is unknown.

Points from the study as a whole: Ex vivo responses were dominated by HLA-C-restricted CMV-specific TCR beta clonotypes.

The sample consisted of cultured CD8+ T cells from PBMCs, taken from culture after CMV antigen stimulation. The sequence derives from a human donor in good health (CMV status not recorded). Some clones in this sample may be carry-over from other donors' samples. The J gene is TRBJ2-3, the V gene TRBV12-3 or TRBV12-4, with D maybe TRBD1 (5 bases). The CDR3 loop is CASSNPSGDTQYF. DNA for the CDR3: TGTGCCAGCAGTAATCCCTCAGGGGATACGCAGTATTTT.